The source of this TCR beta chain is a study of yellow fever vaccine responses in identical twins. Overall study findings and caveats: Twins' vaccine T cell responses were reported to seem partly convergent and partly personalized.

CDR3 length: 14 residues. Trimming removed 4 bases at V and 4 bases at J, with 11 bases between. TCRdb used MiXCR to reprocess the RT-PCR reads, holding one entry per CDR3 protein. The repertoire holds approximately 12,000 distinct CDR3 sequences, 84% seen once, with over 1.5% in the top ten. A note on this clonotype: Its target is not known.

The V and J genes are TRBV12-3 or TRBV12-4 and TRBJ1-5, with D perhaps TRBD1 (6 bases). The source is a woman aged 18-30 years who received the yellow fever vaccine. The sample here was T cells from blood (PBMCs), unsorted or a sorted subset (not recorded which), taken before or after yellow fever vaccination (not recorded which). CDR3 protein: CASSSTTGNQPQHF. In DNA, the CDR3 is TGTGCCAGCAGTTCCACAACAGGGAATCAGCCCCAGCATTTT.